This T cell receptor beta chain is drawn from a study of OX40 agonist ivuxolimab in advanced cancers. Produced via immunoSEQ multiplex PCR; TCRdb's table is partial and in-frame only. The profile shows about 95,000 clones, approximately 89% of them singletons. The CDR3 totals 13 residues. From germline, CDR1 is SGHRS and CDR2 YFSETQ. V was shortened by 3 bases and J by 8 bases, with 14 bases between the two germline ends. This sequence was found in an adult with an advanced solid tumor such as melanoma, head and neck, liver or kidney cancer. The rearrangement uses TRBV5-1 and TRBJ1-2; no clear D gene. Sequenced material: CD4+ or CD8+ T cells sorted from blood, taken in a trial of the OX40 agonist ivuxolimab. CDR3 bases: TGCGCCAGCAGCTCTCTCCAGGTGGGAGGCTACACCTTC. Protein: CASSSLQVGGYTF. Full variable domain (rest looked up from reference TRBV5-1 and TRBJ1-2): KAGVTQTPRYLIKTRGQQVTLSCSPISGHRSVSWYQQTPGQGLQFLFEYFSETQRNKGNFPGRFSGRQFSNSRSEMNVSTLELGDSALYLCASSSLQVGGYTFGSGTRLTVV.